Shown below are 7 T cell receptor beta chains from a single sample sequenced in a study of blood T cell repertoires in COVID-19. Some clones are missing from TCRdb's copy, which holds only in-frame ones; the method was immunoSEQ multiplex PCR. The data contain a few hundred thousand clones, approximately 90% of them singletons. Input material: PBMCs or T cells enriched from blood (not recorded which). Receptor source: a man aged 40-55 years who had recovered from COVID-19.

The chain combines TRBV6-5 with TRBJ1-6; TRBD1 matches at 9 bases. Trimming removed 4 bases from V and 9 bases from J; junction bases left unmatched: 7. The CDR3 has 15 amino acids. CDR1 and CDR2 (germline): MNHEY, SVGAGI. In DNA, the CDR3 is TGTGCCAGCAGTTGGGCCGGGACAGGGACTTCACCCCTCCACTTT. This codes for CASSWAGTGTSPLHF.

This clone was seen a few times. This chain links TRBV19 with TRBJ2-5, with TRBD1 matching 7 bases. Germline CDR1 reads LNHDA; CDR2 reads SQIVND (reference sequence). V was pared by 6 bases and J by 0 bases, with 1 base of the junction left unmatched. CDR3 length: 13 residues. CDR3 sequence: CASRGTDQETQYF. The CDR3 DNA sequence: TGTGCCAGTAGGGGGACAGACCAAGAGACCCAGTACTTC.

This chain connects TRBV5-4 to TRBJ2-5, with TRBD1 matching over 8 bases. After removal of 6 bases from V and 0 bases from J, the junction contained 7 bases not matched to a gene. The CDR3 is 15 residues long. Germline V gene sequence: CDR1 SGHNT, CDR2 YYREEE (reference sequence). CDR3 in amino acids: CASTLSTGDQETQYF. CDR3 bases: TGTGCCAGCACCCTTTCGACAGGGGACCAAGAGACCCAGTACTTC.

The J gene is TRBJ2-1, the V gene TRBV2; D may be TRBD1 (5 bases). The ends were cut back, 4 bases at V and 3 bases at J, with 7 bases in the middle. The germline V gene has CDR1 SNHLY and CDR2 FYNNEI. The CDR3 spans 13 residues. The CDR3 here is CASSGGRYNEQFF. CDR3 coding DNA: TGTGCCAGCAGTGGGGGCCGCTACAATGAGCAGTTCTTC. Based on the CDR3 plus reference TRBV2 and TRBJ2-1, the full variable domain is EPEVTQTPSHQVTQMGQEVILRCVPISNHLYFYWYRQILGQKVEFLVSFYNNEISEKSEIFDDQFSVERPDGSNFTLKIRSTKLEDSAMYFCASSGGRYNEQFFGPGTRLTVL.

CDR3 protein: CASRLAGSFNEQFF. CDR3 sequence (DNA): TGTGCCAGTAGATTAGCGGGGTCGTTCAATGAGCAGTTCTTC. This chain links TRBV19 with TRBJ2-1; TRBD2 aligns across 8 bases. The CDR3 is 14 amino acids. Losses at the gene ends were 6 bases for V and 6 bases for J; bases not matched to a gene: 7. Germline V gene lookup returns CDR1 LNHDA and CDR2 SQIVND (reference sequence).

The V gene is TRBV18, the J gene TRBJ2-7; TRBD2 might be the D (5 bases). The CDR3 runs to 13 residues. Looked up from germline, CDR1 is KGHSH and CDR2 is LQKENI. V was clipped by 6 bases and J by 4 bases, with 13 bases between them. CDR3 residues: CASSLRTPYEQYF. CDR3 in DNA: TGTGCCAGCTCCCTCCGGACTCCTTACGAGCAGTACTTC.

V usage is TRBV12-5 and J usage is TRBJ1-3; TRBD1 might be the D (6 bases). V lost 1 base and J lost 4, with 20 bases in between. This CDR3 region has 18 residues. Looked up from germline, CDR1 is LGHNT and CDR2 is FRNRAP. Here the CDR3 DNA reads TGTGCTAGTGGTTTGGCCCCTTCACCCCGGACAGACGGAAACACCATATATTTT. Translated, it gives CASGLAPSPRTDGNTIYF.